This TCR beta chain was recorded in a study of early T cells in non-severe SARS-CoV-2 infection. This clonotype has ten or more counts. CDR1 and CDR2 from the germline V gene are MNHNS and SASEGT. With 11 bases clipped from V and 5 bases from J, the junction kept 10 bases outside the gene matches. This CDR3 has 15 residues. Individual cDNA molecules carried attached unique molecular identifiers. TCRdb fed the 5' RACE reads into MiXCR, producing one record per CDR3 protein. Of roughly 64,000 distinct CDR3 sequences detected, around 11% appear once; the ten largest clones hold just under 3%. The rearrangement joins TRBV6-1 to TRBJ1-6; TRBD1 aligns across 9 bases. The receptor was derived from an adult who was a healthcare worker with PCR-confirmed SARS-CoV-2 infection or an uninfected control (not recorded which). Sequences were derived from whole blood, sampled at baseline. CDR3 residues: CAGRDRAWDNSPLHF. The CDR3 region has the DNA TGTGCCGGAAGGGACAGGGCATGGGATAATTCACCCCTCCACTTT.